These T cell receptor beta chains were read from a single sample in a study of cytomegalovirus exposure and HLA in healthy donors. Using immunoSEQ multiplex PCR, the repertoire was profiled, and TCRdb retains in-frame clones only, with some absent. This sample has about 55,000 clones, with more than 65% found just once. Sequenced input: PBMCs. The source of these receptors is a man aged 35 to 55 in good health and CMV-seropositive. CDR3s leave out the opening cysteine and the closing phenylalanine or tryptophan.

j_call | v_call | cdr3_aa
TRBJ2-4 | TRBV27 | ASSSNDRGDIQY
TRBJ1-6 | TRBV5-1 | ASSPGQGPNSPLH
TRBJ2-3 | TRBV11-3 | ASSPGVAGGQVDTQY
TRBJ1-1 | TRBV6-5 | ASSSAPGGGNTEAF
TRBJ1-1 | TRBV10-3 | AISDRQGNEAF
TRBJ1-1 | TRBV5-1 | ASSFAGRTEAF
TRBJ2-3 | TRBV9 | ASSVEGRSTDTQY
TRBJ2-2 | TRBV4-3 | ASSQGVSGTGELF
TRBJ2-5 | TRBV5-1 | ASSPYQETQY
TRBJ1-1 | TRBV6-5 | ASRDTYRAEAF
TRBJ2-5 | TRBV5-1 | ASSLEPGEDETQY
TRBJ2-5 | TRBV5-1 | ASSLSAGGGETQY
TRBJ2-3 | TRBV2 | ASSDQGPGTDTQY
TRBJ1-6 | TRBV7-9 | ASSLGQGFYNSPLH
TRBJ1-4 | TRBV18 | ASSLGSAGGEKLF
TRBJ1-1 | TRBV12-5 | ASGLADSFNTEAF
TRBJ1-2 | TRBV6-5 | ASTGLTGYGYT
TRBJ1-1 | TRBV18 | ASSPAGNTEAF
TRBJ1-1 | TRBV29-1 | SVETGSSEAF
TRBJ2-1 | TRBV4-3 | ASSETGTANNEQF
TRBJ1-3 | TRBV6-1 | ASKKTGGTGNTIY
TRBJ1-3 | TRBV9 | ASSVDPTTGSGNTIY
TRBJ1-5 | TRBV5-6 | ASSLGPNREGQPQH